This T cell receptor (beta chain) was captured by sequencing in a study of OX40 agonist ivuxolimab in advanced cancers. Background for the entire study: Ivuxolimab, which targeted the costimulatory receptor OX40 (CD134), was an agonistic, fully human IgG2 monoclonal antibody. Intravenous ivuxolimab was administered to patients every 2 weeks at six dose levels: 0.01, 0.1, 0.3, 1.5, 3 and 10 mg/kg. Of the approximately 50 dose-escalation patients, hepatocellular carcinoma was present in some 19, melanoma in approximately 15, renal cell carcinoma in 9 and head and neck cancer in 9. A male proportion of around 81% and a mean age of 60 years, ranging from about 20 to 85, were recorded for the dose-escalation cohort. Patients were allowed to have had prior anti-PD-1, anti-PD-L1 or anti-CTLA-4 therapy, and less than 45% of the dose-escalation patients had previously received checkpoint inhibitors. Three dose-escalation patients achieved partial responses, one with hepatocellular carcinoma and two with cutaneous melanoma. Peripheral TCRbeta sequencing aimed to test whether ivuxolimab altered TCR sequence diversity and caused clonal T-cell expansion. The paper reports the monotherapy dose-escalation portion (N of about 50 patients) of the phase I ivuxolimab trial.

Points on this clone: Its target antigen remains unknown. No base quality values were provided; no much bigger clone lies one nucleotide off.

Patients with autoimmune disease history or receiving systemic immunosuppression were excluded from the trial. In every dose cohort, peripheral blood was drawn for TCR sequencing at baseline, cycle 4 day 1, and cycle 7 day 1. The samples were taken from a phase I, first-in-human, multicenter, open-label dose-escalation trial of ivuxolimab. Adults with locally advanced or metastatic head and neck squamous cell, hepatocellular, melanoma or renal cell carcinoma were enrolled in the trial. Before TCR sequencing, CD4+ T cells and CD8+ T cells were sorted from peripheral blood as separate populations. V loses 5 bases, J loses 0 bases, and the germline ends lie 15 bases apart. From the cysteine up to the phenylalanine, the CDR3 has a length of 16 residues. Here the CDR3 DNA is all that survives: 48 bases in frame from base 1. CDR1 and CDR2, looked up from the germline V gene, are SGHAT and FQNNGV. The paper as a whole reports these results and caveats: Antigen specificity was not determined for the clonally expanded peripheral T cells. After ivuxolimab, expanded clones were on average more numerous among CD8+ T cells than among CD4+ T cells. Low levels of normalized T-cell clonal expansion were also seen in some nonresponding patients. At doses from 0.1 to 3.0 mg/kg, clonal expansion was seen in both CD4+ and CD8+ blood T cells between baseline and week 6. In the 0.1-3.0 mg/kg groups, partial responders were among the patients with the lowest normalized peripheral clonal expansion, particularly in CD8+ T cells.

Genomic DNA was isolated from the sorted cells so that the TCRbeta CDR3 region could be sequenced. The immunoSEQ Assay was used for sequencing of TCRbeta CDR3 regions. TCRdb carries this immuneACCESS record with in-frame sequences only. Its versions omit some clonotypes, under half of them owing to an unresolved V gene in the studies checked, with the rest unexplained. The sample data list 55,000 to 65,000 clones, and roughly nine tenths of these were observed just once. The ten largest clonotypes hold over 15% of the sample. The chain was built from TRBV11-2 and TRBJ2-3; possibly the D gene is TRBD2, per 7 matching bases. This receptor was identified in an adult with an advanced solid tumor such as melanoma, head and neck, liver or kidney cancer. The sequencing here drew on CD4+ or CD8+ T cells sorted from blood, taken in a trial of the OX40 agonist ivuxolimab. The nucleotides are TGTGCCAGCAGCCCTCGGGGGGCCCTGAGCACAGATACGCAGTATTTT. Its translation reads: CASSPRGALSTDTQYF. The variable domain in full, with residues beyond the CDR3 obtained from the reference TRBV11-2 and TRBJ2-3 genes, is EAGVAQSPRYKIIEKRQSVAFWCNPISGHATLYWYQQILGQGPKLLIQFQNNGVVDDSQLPKDRFSAERLKGVDSTLKIQPAKLEDSAVYLCASSPRGALSTDTQYFGPGTRLTVL.